The T cell receptor beta chain described here comes from a study of T cell responses to AZD1222 COVID-19 vaccine. The V and J ends lost 0 bases and 7 bases, in that order; junction bases with no gene match: 6. This CDR3 comprises 16 residues. Per germline, CDR1 MNHEY and CDR2 SVGAGI. The data were produced by immunoSEQ multiplex PCR, yet TCRdb's version contains in-frame clones alone and is incomplete. The table lists around 100,000 clones, about 86% of them singletons, with about 1.4% in the top ten. This sequence was found in an adult in good health. This specimen was peripheral blood, taken on day 0 of AZD1222 vaccination. The chain has TRBV6-5 and TRBJ2-1; 10 bases align to TRBD2. CDR3 DNA: TGTGCCAGCAGTTACTCGCTAGCGGGAGATGGGAATGAGCAGTTCTTC. This encodes CASSYSLAGDGNEQFF.